The text below deals with one TCR beta chain. Its recognized antigen is unknown. Per-base quality was not reported, and no clone a single base away is much larger than it. Using the deep immunoSEQ assay, multiplex PCR amplified TCR CDR3 regions from genomic DNA. Extracted genomic DNA from each cell subset was spread evenly across all wells of several immunoSEQ 96-well plates, with each plate serving as a replicate. For unsorted PBMC, each replicate PCR was loaded with roughly 330 ng genomic DNA, equivalent to some 27,000 T cell genomes. Unsorted PBMC genomic DNA was sequenced across ten immunoSEQ deep assay plates. Purified libraries were measured with a Qubit 3.0 fluorometer, size-checked on a Bioanalyzer 2100, and measured again with the KAPA Library Quantification kit. Each immunoSEQ 96-well plate was sequenced on its own single-read 150-cycle Illumina NextSeq 550 flow cell. The published analysis was carried out like this. The immunoSEQ output contained only junctional sequences without quality scores, so filtering could not match that applied to full-length reads. To assign V/J genes and CDR3, sequences were annotated against IMGT germline references using PyIR, a Python wrapper for IgBLAST v1.9. Reads with weak V/J assignments (E-value above 1e-6), missing CDR3, stop codons, out-of-frame junctions, or ambiguous translated residues were removed. A V3J clonotype was defined by an identical inferred V gene, J gene, and CDR3 amino acid sequence. To compute the percentage overlap between repertoires, the number of shared unique clonotypes was divided by the size of the smaller repertoire. RTK rarefaction, the Chao1 estimator, and Recon v2.1 estimates of unobserved clonotypes were used to assess repertoire richness. What TCRdb holds here is the immuneACCESS table cut down to in-frame rearrangements. Part of the clones is not present; checked against another copy, under half of the missing clones reflect an unresolved V gene, and the others are unexplained. V and J calls and clone size come straight from that table; D and trimming were deduced from the DNA. Present in this sample are about 450,000 clones, roughly 78% of which were seen just once. The ten largest clones represent approximately 12% of the sample.

The data derive from a study of shared clonotypes between healthy human individuals (dated by TCRdb to the early 2020s). Some background on the complete study: The cohort included three men and two women between 18 and 49 years of age. Each donor's leukapheresis produced roughly between roughly 0.94 and 9.5 billion PBMCs. To increase sequencing depth and limit assay-specific biases, TCR repertoire library preparation and sequencing were carried out by different laboratories using diverse techniques. Blood TCR repertoires of five healthy adults were deeply sequenced to estimate repertoire size and the extent of clonotype sharing between individuals. Beyond this particular receptor, the publication reports: Because the study included only a small number of donors, the genetic and exposure-history diversity represented was limited. Sampling was limited to blood, and TCR repertoires in tissue likely differ from TCR repertoires in blood. Pairwise subsampling led to the expectation that sequencing depth would affect the degree of clonotype sharing among donors.

The CDR3 goes from the cysteine to the phenylalanine over 14 residues. CDR3 DNA is the only sequence kept; it has 42 bases, read in frame from the first base. The germline ends are 9 bases apart after V is trimmed by 0 bases and J by 6 bases. The germline V gene provides CDR1 SGDLS and CDR2 YYNGEE. Healthy HIV-negative adults with no recently reported acute infections or vaccinations were included as donors. Every donor was a Caucasian adult residing in Nashville, Tennessee, USA. For unsorted samples, about 90 million PBMCs were counted and genomic DNA was extracted with the QIAamp DNA Blood Mini kit. After blood collection by leukapheresis, PBMCs were isolated using Ficoll-Histopaque density gradient centrifugation and then cryopreserved in the vapor phase of liquid nitrogen.

The sequenced sample was PBMCs. This TCR was recovered from a woman in her thirties or forties in good health. Some clones in this sample may be carry-over from other donors' samples. The chain is encoded by TRBV9 joined to TRBJ2-2; matching of 6 bases hints at TRBD2 as the D gene. The CDR3 protein: CASSVEGGAGELFF. The DNA sequence follows: TGTGCCAGCAGCGTAGAAGGCGGGGCCGGGGAGCTGTTTTTT.